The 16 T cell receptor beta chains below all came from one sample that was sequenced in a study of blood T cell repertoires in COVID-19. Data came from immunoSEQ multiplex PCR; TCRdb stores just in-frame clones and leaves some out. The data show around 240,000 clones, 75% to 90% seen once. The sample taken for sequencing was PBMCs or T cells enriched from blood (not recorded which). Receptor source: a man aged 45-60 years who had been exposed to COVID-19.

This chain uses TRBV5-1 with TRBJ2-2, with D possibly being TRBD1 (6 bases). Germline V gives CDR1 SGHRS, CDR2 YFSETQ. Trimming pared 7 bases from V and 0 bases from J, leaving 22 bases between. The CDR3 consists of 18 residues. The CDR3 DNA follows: TGCGCCAGCGCACTTCAGGGACACCGGTTCGCGAACACCGGGGAGCTGTTTTTT. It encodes CASALQGHRFANTGELFF. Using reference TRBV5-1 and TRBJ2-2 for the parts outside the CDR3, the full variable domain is KAGVTQTPRYLIKTRGQQVTLSCSPISGHRSVSWYQQTPGQGLQFLFEYFSETQRNKGNFPGRFSGRQFSNSRSEMNVSTLELGDSALYLCASALQGHRFANTGELFFGEGSRLTVL.

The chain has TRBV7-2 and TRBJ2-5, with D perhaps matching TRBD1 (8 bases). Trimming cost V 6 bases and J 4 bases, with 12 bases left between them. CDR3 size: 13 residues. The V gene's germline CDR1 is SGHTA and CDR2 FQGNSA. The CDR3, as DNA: TGTGCCAGCAGGAACAGGGGGGGAGAGACCCAGTACTTC. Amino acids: CASRNRGGETQYF.

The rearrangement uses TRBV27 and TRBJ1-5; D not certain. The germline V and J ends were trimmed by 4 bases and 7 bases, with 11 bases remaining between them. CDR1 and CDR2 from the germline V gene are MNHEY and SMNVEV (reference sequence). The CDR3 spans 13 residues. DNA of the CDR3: TGTGCCAGCAGTTCCGGGATTGAGCAGCCCCAGCATTTT. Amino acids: CASSSGIEQPQHF.

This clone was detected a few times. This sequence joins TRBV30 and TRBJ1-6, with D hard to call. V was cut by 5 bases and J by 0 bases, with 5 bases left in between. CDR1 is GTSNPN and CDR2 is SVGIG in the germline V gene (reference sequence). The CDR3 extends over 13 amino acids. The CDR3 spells CAWESSYNSPLHF. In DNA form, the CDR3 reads TGTGCCTGGGAGAGCTCCTATAATTCACCCCTCCACTTT. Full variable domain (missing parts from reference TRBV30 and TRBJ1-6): SQTIHQWPATLVQPVGSPLSLECTVEGTSNPNLYWYRQAAGRGLQLLFYSVGIGQISSEVPQNLSASRPQDRQFILSSKKLLLSDSGFYLCAWESSYNSPLHFGNGTRLTVT.

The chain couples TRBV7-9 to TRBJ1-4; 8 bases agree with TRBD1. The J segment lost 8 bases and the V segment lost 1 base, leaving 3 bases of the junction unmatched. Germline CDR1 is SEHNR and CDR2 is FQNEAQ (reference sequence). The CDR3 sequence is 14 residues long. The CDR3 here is CASSLGQGAEKLFF. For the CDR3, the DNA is TGTGCCAGCAGCTTAGGTCAGGGGGCCGAAAAACTGTTTTTT. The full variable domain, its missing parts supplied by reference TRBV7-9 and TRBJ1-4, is DTGVSQNPRHKITKRGQNVTFRCDPISEHNRLYWYRQTLGQGPEFLTYFQNEAQLEKSRLLSDRFSAERPKGSFSTLEIQRTEQGDSAMYLCASSLGQGAEKLFFGSGTQLSVL.

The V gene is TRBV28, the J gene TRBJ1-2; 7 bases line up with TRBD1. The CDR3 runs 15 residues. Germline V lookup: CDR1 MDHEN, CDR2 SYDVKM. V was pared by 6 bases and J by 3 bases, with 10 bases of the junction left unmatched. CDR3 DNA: TGTGCCAGCAGCCTCCTAACAGGGGACGACTATGGCTACACCTTC. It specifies CASSLLTGDDYGYTF.

CDR3 sequence: CASSFTGGAYGYTF. For the CDR3, the DNA is TGTGCCAGCAGTTTTACAGGGGGGGCCTATGGCTACACCTTC. This chain connects TRBV27 to TRBJ1-2, with 8 bases that match TRBD1. Per the germline V gene, CDR1 is MNHEY and CDR2 is SMNVEV (reference sequence). The trim removed 3 bases at V and 4 bases at J, leaving 4 bases unmatched. This CDR3 contains 14 residues.

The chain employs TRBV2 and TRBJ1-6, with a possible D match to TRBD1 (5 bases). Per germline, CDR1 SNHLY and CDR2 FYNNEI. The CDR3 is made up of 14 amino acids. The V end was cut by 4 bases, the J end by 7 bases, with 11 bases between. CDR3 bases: TGTGCCAGCAGTGTTGCAGGGATCAATTCACCCCTCCACTTT. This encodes CASSVAGINSPLHF.

CDR3 region: CASSSRQGSWPGSGYTF. CDR3 in DNA: TGTGCCAGCAGCTCCCGACAGGGGAGCTGGCCGGGTAGTGGCTACACCTTC. The chain joins TRBV7-9 to TRBJ1-2, with 8 bases matching TRBD1. There are 17 residues in the CDR3. Germline V gene sequence: CDR1 SEHNR, CDR2 FQNEAQ (reference sequence). With 4 bases clipped from V and 7 bases from J, the junction kept 17 bases outside the gene matches. The full variable domain, its missing parts supplied by reference TRBV7-9 and TRBJ1-2, is DTGVSQNPRHKITKRGQNVTFRCDPISEHNRLYWYRQTLGQGPEFLTYFQNEAQLEKSRLLSDRFSAERPKGSFSTLEIQRTEQGDSAMYLCASSSRQGSWPGSGYTFGSGTRLTVV.

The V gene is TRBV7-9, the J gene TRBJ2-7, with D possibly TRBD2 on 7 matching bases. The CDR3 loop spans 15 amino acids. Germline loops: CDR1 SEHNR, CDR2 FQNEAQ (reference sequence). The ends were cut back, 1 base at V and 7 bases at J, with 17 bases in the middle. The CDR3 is CASSLGTGGLKEQYV. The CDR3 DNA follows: TGTGCCAGCAGCTTAGGAACGGGGGGCCTAAAAGAGCAGTACGTC.

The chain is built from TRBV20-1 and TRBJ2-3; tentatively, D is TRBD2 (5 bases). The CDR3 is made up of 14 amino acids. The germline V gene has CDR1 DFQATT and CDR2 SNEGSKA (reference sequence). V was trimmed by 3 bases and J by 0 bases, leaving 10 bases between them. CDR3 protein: CSASTRTSTDTQYF. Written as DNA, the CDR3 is TGCAGTGCTAGTACTAGGACTAGCACAGATACGCAGTATTTT.

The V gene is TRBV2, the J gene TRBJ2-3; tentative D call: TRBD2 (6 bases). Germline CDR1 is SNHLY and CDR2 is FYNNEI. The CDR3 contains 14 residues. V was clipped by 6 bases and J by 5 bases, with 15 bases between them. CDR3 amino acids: CASSDSVRGDTQYF. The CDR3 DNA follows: TGTGCCAGCAGCGATAGCGTGCGGGGAGATACGCAGTATTTT.

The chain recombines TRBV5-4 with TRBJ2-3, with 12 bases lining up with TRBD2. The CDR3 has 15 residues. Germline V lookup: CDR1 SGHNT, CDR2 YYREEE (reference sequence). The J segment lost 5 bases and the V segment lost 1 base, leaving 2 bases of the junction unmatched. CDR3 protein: CASSLRTSGVDTQYF. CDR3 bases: TGTGCCAGCAGCTTGAGGACTAGCGGGGTAGATACGCAGTATTTT. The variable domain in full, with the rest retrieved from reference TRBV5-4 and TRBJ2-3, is ETGVTQSPTHLIKTRGQQVTLRCSSQSGHNTVSWYQQALGQGPQFIFQYYREEENGRGNFPPRFSGLQFPNYSSELNVNALELDDSALYLCASSLRTSGVDTQYFGPGTRLTVL.

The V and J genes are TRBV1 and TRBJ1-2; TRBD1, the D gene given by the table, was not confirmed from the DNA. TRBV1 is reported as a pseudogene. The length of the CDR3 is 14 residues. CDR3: CTSSPRQGRFGYTF. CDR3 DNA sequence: TGCACCAGCAGCCCTAGACAGGGAAGATTTGGCTACACCTTC.

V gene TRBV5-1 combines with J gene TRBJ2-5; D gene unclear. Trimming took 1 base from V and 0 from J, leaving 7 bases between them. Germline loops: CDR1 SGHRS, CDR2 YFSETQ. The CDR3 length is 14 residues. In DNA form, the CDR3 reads TGCGCCAGCAGCTTGCAGATGTACCAAGAGACCCAGTACTTC. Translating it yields CASSLQMYQETQYF.

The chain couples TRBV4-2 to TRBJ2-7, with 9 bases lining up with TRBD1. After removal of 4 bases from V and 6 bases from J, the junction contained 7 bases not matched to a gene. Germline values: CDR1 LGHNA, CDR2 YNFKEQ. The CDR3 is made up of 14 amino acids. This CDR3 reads CASSLTGTGSEQYF. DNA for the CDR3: TGTGCCAGCAGCCTTACCGGGACAGGGAGCGAGCAGTACTTC.